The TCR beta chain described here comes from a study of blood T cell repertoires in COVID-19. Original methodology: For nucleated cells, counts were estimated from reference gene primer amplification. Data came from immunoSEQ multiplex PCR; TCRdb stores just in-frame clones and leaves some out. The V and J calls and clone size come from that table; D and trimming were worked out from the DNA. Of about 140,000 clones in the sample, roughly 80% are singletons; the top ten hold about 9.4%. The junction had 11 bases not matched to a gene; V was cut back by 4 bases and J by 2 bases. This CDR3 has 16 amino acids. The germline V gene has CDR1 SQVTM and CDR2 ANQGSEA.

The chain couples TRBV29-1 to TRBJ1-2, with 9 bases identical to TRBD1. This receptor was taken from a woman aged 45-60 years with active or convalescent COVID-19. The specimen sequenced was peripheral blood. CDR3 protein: CSVGRGTGLPNYGYTF. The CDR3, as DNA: TGCAGCGTTGGTCGAGGGACAGGGCTTCCCAACTATGGCTACACCTTC.